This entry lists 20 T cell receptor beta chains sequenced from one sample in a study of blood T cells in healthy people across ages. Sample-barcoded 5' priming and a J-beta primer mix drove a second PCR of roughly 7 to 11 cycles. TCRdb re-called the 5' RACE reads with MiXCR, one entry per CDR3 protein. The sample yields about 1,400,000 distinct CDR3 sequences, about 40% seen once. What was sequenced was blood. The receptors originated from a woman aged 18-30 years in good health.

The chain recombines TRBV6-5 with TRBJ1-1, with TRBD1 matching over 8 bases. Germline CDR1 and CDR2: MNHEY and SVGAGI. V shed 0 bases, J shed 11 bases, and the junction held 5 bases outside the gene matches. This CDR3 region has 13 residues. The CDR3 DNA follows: TGTGCCAGCAGTTACTCGGGGCAGGGGGCCGCTTTCTTT. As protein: CASSYSGQGAAFF.

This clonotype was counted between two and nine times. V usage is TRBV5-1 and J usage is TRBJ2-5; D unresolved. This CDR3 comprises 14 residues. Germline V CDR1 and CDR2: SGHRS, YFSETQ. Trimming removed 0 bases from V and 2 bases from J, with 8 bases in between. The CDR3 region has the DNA TGCGCCAGCAGCTTGGGGGGAAATCAAGAGACCCAGTACTTC. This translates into CASSLGGNQETQYF.

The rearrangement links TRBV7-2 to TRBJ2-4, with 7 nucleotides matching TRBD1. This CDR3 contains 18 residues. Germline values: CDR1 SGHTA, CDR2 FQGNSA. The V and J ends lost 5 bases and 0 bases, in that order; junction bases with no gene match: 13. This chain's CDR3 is CASSHSPGTDLAKNIQYF. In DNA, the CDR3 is TGTGCCAGCAGCCACTCCCCCGGGACAGACCTAGCCAAAAACATTCAGTACTTC.

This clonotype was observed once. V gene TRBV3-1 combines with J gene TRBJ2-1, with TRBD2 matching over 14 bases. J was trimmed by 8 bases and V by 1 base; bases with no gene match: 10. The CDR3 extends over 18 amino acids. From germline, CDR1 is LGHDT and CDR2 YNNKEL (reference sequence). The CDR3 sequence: CASSQVPPGLAGDHEQFF. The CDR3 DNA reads TGTGCCAGCAGCCAAGTGCCCCCGGGACTAGCGGGAGATCATGAGCAGTTCTTC.

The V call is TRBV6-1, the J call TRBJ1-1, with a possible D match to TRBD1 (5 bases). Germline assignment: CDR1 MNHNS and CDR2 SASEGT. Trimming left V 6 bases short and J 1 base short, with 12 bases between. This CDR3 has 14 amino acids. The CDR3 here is CASSLRVTNTEAFF. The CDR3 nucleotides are TGTGCCAGCAGCCTCAGGGTTACGAACACTGAAGCTTTCTTT.

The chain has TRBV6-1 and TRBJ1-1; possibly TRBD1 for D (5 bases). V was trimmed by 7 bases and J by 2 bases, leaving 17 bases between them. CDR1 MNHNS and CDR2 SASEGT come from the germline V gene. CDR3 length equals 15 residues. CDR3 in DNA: TGTGCCAGCATCCTTTTGACAGATCTAAACACTGAAGCTTTCTTT. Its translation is CASILLTDLNTEAFF.

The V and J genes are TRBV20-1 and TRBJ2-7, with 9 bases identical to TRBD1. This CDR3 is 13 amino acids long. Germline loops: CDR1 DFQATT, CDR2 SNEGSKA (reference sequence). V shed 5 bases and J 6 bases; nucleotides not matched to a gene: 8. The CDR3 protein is CSAPGTGKVEQYF. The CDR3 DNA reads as TGCAGTGCTCCCGGGACAGGGAAGGTCGAGCAGTACTTC.

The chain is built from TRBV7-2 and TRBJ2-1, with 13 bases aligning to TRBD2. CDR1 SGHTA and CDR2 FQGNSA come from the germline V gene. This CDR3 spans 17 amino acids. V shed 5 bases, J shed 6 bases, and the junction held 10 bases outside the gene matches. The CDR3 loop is CASSPYRTSGSGNEQFF. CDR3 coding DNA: TGTGCCAGCAGCCCGTACAGGACTAGCGGGAGTGGCAATGAGCAGTTCTTC. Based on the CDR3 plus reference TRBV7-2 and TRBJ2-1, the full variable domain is GAGVSQSPSNKVTEKGKDVELRCDPISGHTALYWYRQSLGQGLEFLIYFQGNSAPDKSGLPSDRFSAERTGGSVSTLTIQRTQQEDSAVYLCASSPYRTSGSGNEQFFGPGTRLTVL.

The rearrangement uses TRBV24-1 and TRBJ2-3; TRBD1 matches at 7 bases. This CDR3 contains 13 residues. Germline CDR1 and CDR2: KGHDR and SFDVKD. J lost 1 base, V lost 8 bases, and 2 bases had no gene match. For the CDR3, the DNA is TGTGCCACCAACCAGGGGGGCACAGATACGCAGTATTTT. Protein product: CATNQGGTDTQYF.

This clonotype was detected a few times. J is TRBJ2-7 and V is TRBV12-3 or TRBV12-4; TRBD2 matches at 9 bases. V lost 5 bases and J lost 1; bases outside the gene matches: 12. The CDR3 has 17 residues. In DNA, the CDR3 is TGTGCCAGCAGTCCCGCCTGGGGTAGCGGGGGTTCCTACGAGCAGTACTTC. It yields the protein CASSPAWGSGGSYEQYF.

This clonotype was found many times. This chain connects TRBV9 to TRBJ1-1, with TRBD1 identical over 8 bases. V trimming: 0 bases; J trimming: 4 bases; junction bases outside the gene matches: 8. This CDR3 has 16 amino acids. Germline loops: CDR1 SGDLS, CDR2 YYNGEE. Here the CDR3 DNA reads TGTGCCAGCAGCGTAGAGGCAGGGGGCATGGGCACTGAAGCTTTCTTT. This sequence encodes CASSVEAGGMGTEAFF.

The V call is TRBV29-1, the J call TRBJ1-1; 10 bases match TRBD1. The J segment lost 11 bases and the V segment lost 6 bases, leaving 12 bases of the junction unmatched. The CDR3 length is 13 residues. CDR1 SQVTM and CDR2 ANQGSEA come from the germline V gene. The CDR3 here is CSVPGTGALGAFF. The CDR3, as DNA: TGCAGCGTACCCGGGACAGGGGCTCTAGGGGCTTTCTTT. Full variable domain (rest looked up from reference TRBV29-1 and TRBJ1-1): SAVISQKPSRDICQRGTSLTIQCQVDSQVTMMFWYRQQPGQSLTLIATANQGSEATYESGFVIDKFPISRPNLTFSTLTVSNMSPEDSSIYLCSVPGTGALGAFFGQGTRLTVV.

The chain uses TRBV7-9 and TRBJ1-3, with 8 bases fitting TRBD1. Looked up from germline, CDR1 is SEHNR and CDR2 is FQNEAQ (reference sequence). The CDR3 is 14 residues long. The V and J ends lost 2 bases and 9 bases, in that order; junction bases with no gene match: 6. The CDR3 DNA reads TGTGCCAGCAGCTTACTAGCAGGGGGCCGCACCATATATTTT. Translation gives CASSLLAGGRTIYF.

CDR3: CASSDDGAVNEQYF. In DNA form, the CDR3 reads TGTGCCAGCAGTGACGACGGGGCTGTGAACGAGCAGTACTTC. The rearrangement links TRBV2 to TRBJ2-5, with D perhaps TRBD1 or TRBD2 (5 bases each). The assigned J gene may be wrong: the sequence end matches TRBJ2-7 better. Germline CDR1 is SNHLY and CDR2 is FYNNEI. This CDR3 contains 14 residues.

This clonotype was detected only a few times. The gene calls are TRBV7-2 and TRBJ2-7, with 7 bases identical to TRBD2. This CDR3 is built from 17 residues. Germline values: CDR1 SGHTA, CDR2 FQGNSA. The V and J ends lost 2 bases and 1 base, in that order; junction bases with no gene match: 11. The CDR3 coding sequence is TGTGCCAGCAGCTTATCTGAGGCTGGGGGGGGTTCCTACGAGCAGTACTTC. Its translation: CASSLSEAGGGSYEQYF.

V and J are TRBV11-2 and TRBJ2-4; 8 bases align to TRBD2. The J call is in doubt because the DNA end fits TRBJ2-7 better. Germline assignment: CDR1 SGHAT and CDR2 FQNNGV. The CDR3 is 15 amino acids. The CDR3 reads CASSLARGAASEQYF. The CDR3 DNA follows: TGTGCCAGCAGCTTAGCGCGGGGGGCCGCTTCCGAGCAGTACTTC.

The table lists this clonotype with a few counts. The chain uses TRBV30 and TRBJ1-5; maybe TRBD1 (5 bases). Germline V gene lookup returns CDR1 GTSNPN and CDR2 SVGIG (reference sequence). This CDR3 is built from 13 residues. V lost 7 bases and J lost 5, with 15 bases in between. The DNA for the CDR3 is TGTGCCTCCTCCCGCAGGGTTGATCAGCCCCAGCATTTT. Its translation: CASSRRVDQPQHF.

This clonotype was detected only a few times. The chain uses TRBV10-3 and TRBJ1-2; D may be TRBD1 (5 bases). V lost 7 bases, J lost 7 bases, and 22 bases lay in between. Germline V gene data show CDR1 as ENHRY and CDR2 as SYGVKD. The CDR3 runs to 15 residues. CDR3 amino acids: CAITMDRGTTCGYTF. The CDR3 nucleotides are TGTGCCATCACCATGGACCGCGGGACGACTTGTGGCTACACCTTC.

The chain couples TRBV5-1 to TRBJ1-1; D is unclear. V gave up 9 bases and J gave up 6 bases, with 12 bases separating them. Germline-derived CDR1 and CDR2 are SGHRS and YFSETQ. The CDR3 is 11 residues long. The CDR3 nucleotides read TGCGCCACCGCCATTGGGGCTGAAGCTTTCTTT. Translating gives CATAIGAEAFF.

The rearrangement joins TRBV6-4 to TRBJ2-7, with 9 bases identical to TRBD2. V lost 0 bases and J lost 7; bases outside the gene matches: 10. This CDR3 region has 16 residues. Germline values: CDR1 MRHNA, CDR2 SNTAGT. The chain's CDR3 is CASSDSVAGGLHEQYF. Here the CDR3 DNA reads TGTGCCAGCAGTGACTCCGTGGCGGGGGGGTTACATGAGCAGTACTTC.